This T cell receptor beta chain comes out of a study of T cells in Graves' hyperthyroidism and ophthalmopathy. The source material, RNA transcripts, was used to amplify TCR beta CDR3 regions. Researchers ran a first-round RT-PCR on the TCR CDR3 using the HTBI primer set. TCRdb re-derived calls from the multiplex PCR reads in MiXCR, one entry per CDR3 protein. The sample has roughly 630,000 distinct CDR3 sequences; 15% to 17% are singletons. J was trimmed by 5 bases and V by 7 bases; bases with no gene match: 10. This CDR3 region has 14 residues. Across 18 months, stable Graves' hyperthyroidism was marked by no progression to ophthalmopathy. Based on clinical symptoms, serum thyroxine and TRAb, thyroid ultrasound and orbital computed tomography, diagnoses were reached. Study observations and caveats: Median prediction lead before ophthalmopathy onset was roughly 6 months with the model. Clonotypes that were expanded in thyroid above 0.001 mostly appeared in blood too.

As to this clonotype: The antigen remains undetermined.

Sequences were obtained from blood. The TCR was taken from a woman aged 25 to 39 with Graves' hyperthyroidism. The chain has TRBV12-3 or TRBV12-4 and TRBJ2-7; 8 bases line up with TRBD1. CDR3 protein: CASTKRQGYDEQYF. In DNA form, the CDR3 reads TGTGCCAGCACCAAAAGACAGGGGTACGACGAGCAGTACTTC.